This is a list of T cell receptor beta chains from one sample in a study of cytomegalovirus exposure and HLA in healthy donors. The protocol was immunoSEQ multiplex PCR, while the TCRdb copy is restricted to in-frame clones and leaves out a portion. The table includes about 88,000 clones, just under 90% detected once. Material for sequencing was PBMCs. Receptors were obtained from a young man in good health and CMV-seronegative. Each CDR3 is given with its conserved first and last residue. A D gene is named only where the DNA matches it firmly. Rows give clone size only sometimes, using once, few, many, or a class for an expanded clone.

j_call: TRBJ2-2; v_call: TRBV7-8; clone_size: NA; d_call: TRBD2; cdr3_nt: TGTGCCAGTTCGGCGGGAGGGTCCGTTAGGAACACCGGGGAGCTGTTTTTT; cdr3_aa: CASSAGGSVRNTGELFF
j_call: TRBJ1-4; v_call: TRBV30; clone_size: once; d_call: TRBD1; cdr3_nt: TGTGCCTGCAAACAGGGGACTGGTGAAAAACTGTTTTTT; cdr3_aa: CACKQGTGEKLFF
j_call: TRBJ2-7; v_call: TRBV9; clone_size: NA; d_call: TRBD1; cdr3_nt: TGTGCCAGCAGCGCATCAGGGGGTAAGAGCGAGCAGTACTTC; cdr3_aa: CASSASGGKSEQYF
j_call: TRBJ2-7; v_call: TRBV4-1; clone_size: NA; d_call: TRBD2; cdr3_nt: TGCGCCAGCAGCCGCGGACTAGCGGGAGGCTCCTACGAGCAGTACTTC; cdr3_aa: CASSRGLAGGSYEQYF
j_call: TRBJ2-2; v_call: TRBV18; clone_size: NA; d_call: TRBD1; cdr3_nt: TGTGCCAGCTCACCACGACCCAGGGGGTCAGCGGCCAACACCGGGGAGCTGTTTTTT; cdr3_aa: CASSPRPRGSAANTGELFF
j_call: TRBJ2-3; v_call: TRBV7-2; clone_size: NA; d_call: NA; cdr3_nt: TGTGCCAGCAGCCCGGAGGGAGATACGCAGTATTTT; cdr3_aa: CASSPEGDTQYF
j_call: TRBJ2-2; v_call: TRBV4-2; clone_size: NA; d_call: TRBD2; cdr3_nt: TGTGCCAGCAGCCAAGACACTAGCGGGGAGAACACCGGGGAGCTGTTTTTT; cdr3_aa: CASSQDTSGENTGELFF
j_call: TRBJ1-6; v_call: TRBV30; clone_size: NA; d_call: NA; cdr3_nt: TGTGCCTGGAGGATTTTAGGACTCGATTCACCCCTCCACTTT; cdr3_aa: CAWRILGLDSPLHF
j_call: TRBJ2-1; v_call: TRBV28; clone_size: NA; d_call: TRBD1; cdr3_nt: TGTGCCAGCCAGGACAGGGGGCCGATCTACAATGAGCAGTTCTTC; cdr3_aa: CASQDRGPIYNEQFF
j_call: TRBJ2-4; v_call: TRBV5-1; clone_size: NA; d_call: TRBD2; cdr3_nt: TGCGCCAGCAGTTACCGGGACTACGGGGACATTCAGTACTTC; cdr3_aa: CASSYRDYGDIQYF
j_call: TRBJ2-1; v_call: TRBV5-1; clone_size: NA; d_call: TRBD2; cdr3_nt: TGCGCCAGCAGCTTGGAGGGACTAGCGGGAGACAAGGAGAATGAGCAGTTCTTC; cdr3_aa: CASSLEGLAGDKENEQFF
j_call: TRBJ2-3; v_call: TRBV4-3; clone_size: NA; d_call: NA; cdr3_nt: TGCGCCAGCAGCGACATAGCGGCTAGCACAGATACGCAGTATTTT; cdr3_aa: CASSDIAASTDTQYF
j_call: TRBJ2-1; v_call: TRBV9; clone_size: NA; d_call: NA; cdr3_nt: TGTGCCAGCAGCAAAGGGAGTACCTACAATGAGCAGTTCTTC; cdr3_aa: CASSKGSTYNEQFF
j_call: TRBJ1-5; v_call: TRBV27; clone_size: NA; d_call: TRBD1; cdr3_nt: TGTGCCAGCAGACCGGGACAGGGGAAGTTGGGCAATCAGCCCCAGCATTTT; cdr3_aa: CASRPGQGKLGNQPQHF
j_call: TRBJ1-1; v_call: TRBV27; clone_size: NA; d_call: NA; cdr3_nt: TGTGCCAGCAGTTTCACAGGGAGAACCCTTTACACTGAAGCTTTCTTT; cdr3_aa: CASSFTGRTLYTEAFF
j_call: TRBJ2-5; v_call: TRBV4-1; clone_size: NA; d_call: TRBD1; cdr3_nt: TGCGCCAGCAGCCAAACGGGGACCAGACAGGGGAAGACCCAGTACTTC; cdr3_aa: CASSQTGTRQGKTQYF
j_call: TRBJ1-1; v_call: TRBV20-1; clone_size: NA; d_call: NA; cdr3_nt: TGCAGTGCCTACTGGGGGGCTGAAGCTTTCTTT; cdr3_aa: CSAYWGAEAFF
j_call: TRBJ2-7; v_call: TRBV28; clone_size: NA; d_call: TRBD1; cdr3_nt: TGTGCCAGCAGTTTCAGGCCGGGACAGGTCTCCTACGAGCAGTACTTC; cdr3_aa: CASSFRPGQVSYEQYF
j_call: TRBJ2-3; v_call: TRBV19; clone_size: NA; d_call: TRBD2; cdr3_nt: TGTGCCAGTAGTCTACTAGCGGGTAGCACAGATACGCAGTATTTT; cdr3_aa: CASSLLAGSTDTQYF
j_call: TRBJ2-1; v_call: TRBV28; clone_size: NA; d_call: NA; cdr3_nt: TGTGCCACCAATAAATATGACAGGAACAATGAGCAGTTCTTC; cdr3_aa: CATNKYDRNNEQFF
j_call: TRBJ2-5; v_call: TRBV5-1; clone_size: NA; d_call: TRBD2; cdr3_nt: TGCGCCAGCAGCTTGGTAGTACTAGCGGGAGGTGAGACCCAGTACTTC; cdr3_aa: CASSLVVLAGGETQYF
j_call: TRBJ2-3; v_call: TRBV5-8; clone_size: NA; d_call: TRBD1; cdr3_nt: TGTGCCAGCAGCGTCGAGGGGGCTTTTACAGATACGCAGTATTTT; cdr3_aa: CASSVEGAFTDTQYF
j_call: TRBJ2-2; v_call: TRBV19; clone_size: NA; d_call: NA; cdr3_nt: TGTGCCAGTACCCCCAGTCGGGGATTGAACACCGGGGAGCTGTTTTTT; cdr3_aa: CASTPSRGLNTGELFF
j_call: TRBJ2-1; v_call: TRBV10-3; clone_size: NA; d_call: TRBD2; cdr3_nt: TGTGCCATCAGTGGAAGACTAGCGGGAGTCTTAAATGAGCAGTTCTTC; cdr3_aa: CAISGRLAGVLNEQFF
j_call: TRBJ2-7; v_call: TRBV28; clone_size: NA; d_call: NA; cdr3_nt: TGTGCCAGCAGTTTTACAAGCGCCGAGCAGTACTTC; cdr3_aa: CASSFTSAEQYF
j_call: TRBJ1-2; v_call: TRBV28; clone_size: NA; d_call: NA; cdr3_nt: TGTGCCAGCAGCTTTGACAGCGTGGGGAACTATGGCTACACCTTC; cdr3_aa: CASSFDSVGNYGYTF
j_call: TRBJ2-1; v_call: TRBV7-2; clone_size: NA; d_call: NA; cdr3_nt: TGTGCCAGCAGCTTTATGGTCCTCAGGGGAACGGGCAATGAGCAGTTCTTC; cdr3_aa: CASSFMVLRGTGNEQFF
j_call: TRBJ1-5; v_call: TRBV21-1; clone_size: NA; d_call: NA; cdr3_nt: TGTGCCAGCAGCAAACCAGTCGACAGGGGGTGTCAGCCCCAGCATTTT; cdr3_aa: CASSKPVDRGCQPQHF
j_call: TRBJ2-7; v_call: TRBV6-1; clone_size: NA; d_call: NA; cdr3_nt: TGTGCCAGCAGTGAGTTTCCCTACGAGCAGTACTTC; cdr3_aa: CASSEFPYEQYF
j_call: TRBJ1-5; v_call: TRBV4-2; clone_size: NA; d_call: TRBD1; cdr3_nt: TGTGCCAGCAGCCAAGAAATTGGGACAGGGGATCAGCCCCAGCATTTT; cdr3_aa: CASSQEIGTGDQPQHF
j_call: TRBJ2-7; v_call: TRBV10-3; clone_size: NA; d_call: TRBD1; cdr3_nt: TGTGCCATCAGCCTGGACAGGGGGCCGACCTACGAGCAGTACTTC; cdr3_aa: CAISLDRGPTYEQYF
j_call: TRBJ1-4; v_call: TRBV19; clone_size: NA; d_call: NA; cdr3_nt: TGTGCCAGTAGTATTTCTACAGGAATTGGAACTAATGAAAAACTGTTTTTT; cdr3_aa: CASSISTGIGTNEKLFF
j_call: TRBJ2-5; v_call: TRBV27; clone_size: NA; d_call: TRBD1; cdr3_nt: TGTGCCAGCAGGGACCGGGACAGGGGGCGTGAGCAGTACTTC; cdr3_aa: CASRDRDRGREQYF
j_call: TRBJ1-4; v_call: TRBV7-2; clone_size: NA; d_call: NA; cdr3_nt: TGTGCCAGCAGCTCTCCGACAACCTTTAATGAAAAACTGTTTTTT; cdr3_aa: CASSSPTTFNEKLFF
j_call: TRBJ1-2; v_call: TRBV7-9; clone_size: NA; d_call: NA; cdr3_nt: TGTGCCAGCAGCTTCGGAGCGGGACGGAACTATGGCTACACCTTC; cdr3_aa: CASSFGAGRNYGYTF
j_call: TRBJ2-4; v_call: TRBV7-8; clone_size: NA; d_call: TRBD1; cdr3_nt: TGTGCCAGCAGCTTCATCAGGGGGCTAGCCAAAAACATTCAGTACTTC; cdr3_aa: CASSFIRGLAKNIQYF
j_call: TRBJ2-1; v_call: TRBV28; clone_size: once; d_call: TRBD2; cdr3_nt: TGTGCCTGCCGACCAAGACCCTCCAGCGGGGACTACAATGAGCAGTTCTTC; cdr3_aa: CACRPRPSSGDYNEQFF
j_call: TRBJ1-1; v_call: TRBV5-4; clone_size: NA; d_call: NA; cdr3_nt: TGTGCCAGCAGCCCAAGGGGGACTGAAGCTTTCTTT; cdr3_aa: CASSPRGTEAFF
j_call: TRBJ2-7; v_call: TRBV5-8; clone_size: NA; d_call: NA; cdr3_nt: TGTGCCAGCAGCTACCGGACTGGCAGCTCCTACGAGCAGTACTTC; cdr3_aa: CASSYRTGSSYEQYF
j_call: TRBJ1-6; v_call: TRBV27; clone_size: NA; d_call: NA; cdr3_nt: TGTGCCAGCAGTTTATCCGCGGGACCAACTACACCCCTCCACTTT; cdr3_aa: CASSLSAGPTTPLHF
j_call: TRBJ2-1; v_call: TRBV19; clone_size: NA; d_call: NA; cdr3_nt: TGTGCCAGTAGCAGGAGGTCGGGGGATGAGCAGTTCTTC; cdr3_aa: CASSRRSGDEQFF
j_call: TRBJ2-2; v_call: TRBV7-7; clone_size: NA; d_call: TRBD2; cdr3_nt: TGTGCTAGCAGCCCGCTAGACGGGACTAGCGGGACGAACGGGGAGCTGTTTTTT; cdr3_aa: CASSPLDGTSGTNGELFF
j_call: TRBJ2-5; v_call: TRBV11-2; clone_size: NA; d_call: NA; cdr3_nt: TGTGCCAGCAGCTTAGAAACCACCGGTGGAGCTCGAGAGACCCAGTACTTC; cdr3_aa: CASSLETTGGARETQYF